The 32 T cell receptor beta chains presented below share a single source sample, sequenced in a study of shared clonotypes between healthy human individuals. Naive CD8 cells, CD45RO-negative and positively selected for CCR7, excluded terminally differentiated effector memory CD45RA+ cells. Produced via immunoSEQ multiplex PCR; TCRdb's table is partial and in-frame only. The sample holds around 1.9 million clones, just over 90% seen once. The sequenced material came from naive CD8+ T cells from PBMCs. The receptors here all came from a man between 18 and 29 years old in good health. Some clones in this sample may be carry-over from other donors' samples.

The chain recombines TRBV9 with TRBJ2-7; D tentatively reads TRBD1 or TRBD2 (5 bases each). This CDR3 has 16 amino acids. Germline CDR1 SGDLS, CDR2 YYNGEE. V was shortened by 4 bases and J by 6 bases, with 23 bases between the two germline ends. CDR3: CASSYLLTGPQSEQYF. The CDR3 DNA follows: TGTGCCAGCAGCTACCTACTCACGGGACCTCAAAGCGAGCAGTACTTC.

The genes are TRBV6-5 and TRBJ1-1; D ambiguous. Germline V gene sequence: CDR1 MNHEY, CDR2 SVGAGI. The CDR3 consists of 14 residues. The V end was cut by 1 base, the J end by 1 base, with 7 bases between. CDR3 sequence: CASSYFAENTEAFF. The CDR3 nucleotides read TGTGCCAGCAGTTACTTTGCCGAGAACACTGAAGCTTTCTTT.

The CDR3 is CASTPLRGSYNEQFF. The CDR3 DNA sequence: TGTGCCAGCACCCCCCTCCGTGGGTCCTACAATGAGCAGTTCTTC. This rearrangement joins TRBV5-4 to TRBJ2-1; no reliable D call. V lost 6 bases to trimming and J lost 1 base, with 14 bases between them. The CDR3 has 15 residues. Germline V CDR1 and CDR2: SGHNT, YYREEE (reference sequence).

Of note for this clone: Other DNA sequences in this sample translate to the same CDR3. The rearrangement links TRBV7-9 to TRBJ1-2, with a weak D call TRBD1 (5 bases). The V end was cut by 4 bases, the J end by 8 bases, with 14 bases between. Germline V CDR1 and CDR2: SEHNR, FQNEAQ (reference sequence). This CDR3 has 13 amino acids. DNA of the CDR3: TGTGCCAGCAGCTCCCCCCAGGGCGGCGGCTACACCTTC. This codes for CASSSPQGGGYTF. The variable domain in full, completed from reference TRBV7-9 and TRBJ1-2, reads DTGVSQNPRHKITKRGQNVTFRCDPISEHNRLYWYRQTLGQGPEFLTYFQNEAQLEKSRLLSDRFSAERPKGSFSTLEIQRTEQGDSAMYLCASSSPQGGGYTFGSGTRLTVV.

A remark on this clone: Other nucleotide sequences from this sample produce the same CDR3. The chain carries TRBV27 and TRBJ2-7; 10 bases agree with TRBD1. Germline loops: CDR1 MNHEY, CDR2 SMNVEV (reference sequence). After removal of 2 bases from V and 2 bases from J, the junction contained 3 bases not matched to a gene. The CDR3 totals 15 residues. CDR3 DNA sequence: TGTGCCAGCAGTTTAAAAGGGACAGGGGCCTACGAGCAGTACTTC. Translated, it gives CASSLKGTGAYEQYF.

This clone was seen more than once but under ten times. The chain's CDR3 is CASSFSRDYGYTF. The CDR3 DNA is TGTGCCAGCAGTTTTTCCCGGGACTATGGCTACACCTTC. This sequence joins TRBV6-5 and TRBJ1-2; D not resolved. The CDR3 is 13 amino acids. Trimming took 4 bases from V and 3 from J, leaving 9 bases between them. The germline gives CDR1 MNHEY, CDR2 SVGAGI.

A note on this clone: Other nucleotide sequences in the sample specify the same CDR3. This chain joins TRBV9 and TRBJ2-3, with TRBD2 matching 9 bases. In germline, CDR1 is SGDLS, CDR2 YYNGEE. Trimming removed 0 bases from V and 2 bases from J; junction bases left unmatched: 4. CDR3 length: 16 residues. Written as DNA, the CDR3 is TGTGCCAGCAGCGTAGGGACTAGCGTCAACACAGATACGCAGTATTTT. It encodes CASSVGTSVNTDTQYF.

The gene calls are TRBV18 and TRBJ2-3; D remains ambiguous. The CDR3 runs to 13 residues. Per the germline V gene, CDR1 is KGHSH and CDR2 is LQKENI. Deletions cut 4 bases from V and 0 bases from J, with 5 bases between. In DNA form, the CDR3 reads TGTGCCAGCTCACAAACTAGCACAGATACGCAGTATTTT. Its translation: CASSQTSTDTQYF.

This clone was observed a single time. The rearrangement uses TRBV9 and TRBJ1-1; the D is unclear. With 0 bases removed from V and 4 bases from J, the gap between germline ends came to 22 bases. The CDR3 contains 18 residues. Germline assignment: CDR1 SGDLS and CDR2 YYNGEE. The CDR3, as DNA: TGTGCCAGCAGCGTAGAGAACAAACCTGGCCCAGCAGGCACTGAAGCTTTCTTT. Amino acid sequence: CASSVENKPGPAGTEAFF.

V and J are TRBV27 and TRBJ2-3; tentatively, D is TRBD1 (8 bases). V was pared by 0 bases and J by 4 bases, with 26 bases between. CDR3 length: 20 residues. The germline V gene has CDR1 MNHEY and CDR2 SMNVEV (reference sequence). The CDR3, as DNA: TGTGCCAGCAGTTTATCCTATCTTACAGGGGGGGAAATGTTAGCAGATACGCAGTATTTT. Translation: CASSLSYLTGGEMLADTQYF.

The DNA of the CDR3 is TGCGCCAGCAGCCAAGATGAAAGGGCGGGGAACATTCAGTACTTC. As protein: CASSQDERAGNIQYF. This chain links TRBV4-3 with TRBJ2-4, with D maybe TRBD2 (6 bases). From germline, CDR1 is LGHNA and CDR2 YSLEER. V lost 0 bases and J 7 bases, leaving 13 bases between the germline ends. The length of the CDR3 is 15 residues.

This chain connects TRBV27 to TRBJ2-5; 8 nucleotides agree with TRBD1. V gave up 10 bases and J gave up 5 bases; unmatched junction bases: 12. The CDR3 is made up of 14 amino acids. The V gene's germline CDR1 is MNHEY and CDR2 SMNVEV (reference sequence). CDR3 region: CATGPRGRRETQYF. Here the CDR3 DNA reads TGTGCCACCGGCCCCAGGGGGCGGAGGGAGACCCAGTACTTC.

This chain uses TRBV29-1 with TRBJ2-7; the D is unclear. The CDR3 extends over 17 amino acids. Germline loops: CDR1 SQVTM, CDR2 ANQGSEA. Trimming pared 3 bases from V and 3 bases from J, leaving 24 bases between. In DNA form, the CDR3 reads TGCAGCGTTGAGGCGGCGGTGGTGGGTAGTATAAGCTACGAGCAGTACTTC. Translating it yields CSVEAAVVGSISYEQYF.

This clone was picked up a small number of times. The V call is TRBV4-1, the J call TRBJ1-1, with D uncertain. The germline gives CDR1 MGHRA, CDR2 YSYEKL. CDR3 length: 14 amino acids. V lost 3 bases and J 0 bases, leaving 8 bases between the germline ends. In DNA, the CDR3 is TGCGCCAGCAGCCAGGGTCAGTTGAACACTGAAGCTTTCTTT. This codes for CASSQGQLNTEAFF.

This clone was observed a single time. The chain is built from TRBV21-1 and TRBJ2-7; the D call TRBD1 from the table was never checked on the DNA. TRBV21-1 is a pseudogene locus. This CDR3 has 16 amino acids. The CDR3 sequence: CASSKPYTERGNEQYF. The CDR3 nucleotides read TGTGCCAGCAGCAAACCTTACACGGAGAGGGGGAACGAGCAGTACTTC.

Of note for this clone: This sample includes further DNA sequences coding for the same CDR3. The V call is TRBV7-9, the J call TRBJ1-5; D is possibly TRBD1 (5 bases). V was clipped by 6 bases and J by 0 bases, with 12 bases between them. The germline V gene encodes CDR1 SEHNR and CDR2 FQNEAQ (reference sequence). This CDR3 has 15 residues. The CDR3 bases are TGTGCCAGCAGTTTGGGACCCTATAGCAATCAGCCCCAGCATTTT. Amino acids: CASSLGPYSNQPQHF.

This clone appeared a few times. The rearrangement joins TRBV4-3 to TRBJ1-1; no firm D call. CDR3 length equals 14 residues. The germline V gene has CDR1 LGHNA and CDR2 YSLEER. Trimming stripped 0 bases from V and 7 bases from J, with 12 bases between. CDR3 protein: CASSQEAMAFEAFF. The DNA of the CDR3 is TGCGCCAGCAGCCAAGAAGCCATGGCCTTTGAAGCTTTCTTT.

The chain couples TRBV6-4 to TRBJ1-1; 8 bases agree with TRBD1. Germline V gives CDR1 MRHNA, CDR2 SNTAGT. After removal of 6 bases from V and 5 bases from J, the junction contained 8 bases not matched to a gene. CDR3 length: 14 residues. This CDR3 reads CASSPGGAETEAFF. The CDR3 DNA follows: TGTGCCAGCAGCCCAGGGGGCGCGGAGACTGAAGCTTTCTTT.

The gene calls are TRBV2 and TRBJ1-1, with D perhaps matching TRBD1 (5 bases). The CDR3 has 14 residues. Germline V lookup: CDR1 SNHLY, CDR2 FYNNEI. Trimming took off 5 bases at V and 2 bases at J, with 12 bases between the two ends. CDR3 DNA: TGTGCCAGCAGTTTGGGACGGGTTAACACTGAAGCTTTCTTT. Translation: CASSLGRVNTEAFF.

This clone was seen a few times. The chain recombines TRBV7-9 with TRBJ2-4, with D uncertain. The germline V gene encodes CDR1 SEHNR and CDR2 FQNEAQ (reference sequence). Trimming shortened V by 5 bases and J by 6 bases, and 14 bases separated the two germline ends. The CDR3 runs to 14 residues. The DNA of the CDR3 is TGTGCCAGCAGCCCCATTTTCCCCGGAAACATTCAGTACTTC. The encoded protein is CASSPIFPGNIQYF. Combining the CDR3 with reference TRBV7-9 and TRBJ2-4 gives the whole variable domain DTGVSQNPRHKITKRGQNVTFRCDPISEHNRLYWYRQTLGQGPEFLTYFQNEAQLEKSRLLSDRFSAERPKGSFSTLEIQRTEQGDSAMYLCASSPIFPGNIQYFGAGTRLSVL.

Comments on this clone: The sample carries other DNA sequences with the same CDR3. The chain employs TRBV27 and TRBJ1-5; D unclear. This CDR3 has 14 amino acids. Per the germline V gene, CDR1 is MNHEY and CDR2 is SMNVEV (reference sequence). V was cut by 3 bases and J by 0 bases, with 6 bases left in between. In DNA form, the CDR3 reads TGTGCCAGCAGTTTTTCATATAGCAATCAGCCCCAGCATTTT. Amino acid sequence: CASSFSYSNQPQHF.

The chain is built from TRBV4-2 and TRBJ1-2; D is undetermined. V was trimmed by 0 bases and J by 7 bases, leaving 12 bases between them. The CDR3 runs to 14 residues. Per germline, CDR1 LGHNA and CDR2 YNFKEQ. The CDR3 sequence is CASSQDEVPGGYTF. The DNA of the CDR3 is TGTGCCAGCAGCCAAGATGAGGTCCCAGGTGGCTACACCTTC.

This chain connects TRBV9 to TRBJ2-2; D assignment may be TRBD1 or TRBD2 (5 bases each). The CDR3 is made up of 18 amino acids. Per the germline V gene, CDR1 is SGDLS and CDR2 is YYNGEE. Trimming removed 2 bases from V and 0 bases from J, with 17 bases in between. CDR3: CASSVPGGGAANTGELFF. DNA of the CDR3: TGTGCCAGCAGCGTGCCGGGTGGGGGAGCGGCGAACACCGGGGAGCTGTTTTTT.

On this clone itself: Additional DNA sequences in this sample encode the identical CDR3. The CDR3 region is CASSYGTSGTDTQYF. CDR3 nucleotide sequence: TGTGCCAGCAGTTACGGGACTAGCGGTACAGATACGCAGTATTTT. The genes are TRBV6-5 and TRBJ2-3, with 11 bases that match TRBD2. The CDR3 length is 15 residues. From germline, CDR1 is MNHEY and CDR2 SVGAGI. V lost 2 bases and J lost 3; bases outside the gene matches: 1.

The rearrangement joins TRBV28 to TRBJ2-7, with 11 nucleotides matching TRBD2. Germline V gene sequence: CDR1 MDHEN, CDR2 SYDVKM. This CDR3 contains 16 residues. V gave up 5 bases and J gave up 4 bases; unmatched junction bases: 10. The CDR3 DNA reads as TGTGCCAGCAGTCCTACCTCCGGGACTAGCGGATACGAGCAGTACTTC. Protein: CASSPTSGTSGYEQYF.

This chain connects TRBV28 to TRBJ1-2, with TRBD1 matching over 7 bases. J gave up 6 bases and V 5 bases, and 6 bases lay outside the gene matches. The CDR3 loop spans 13 amino acids. From germline, CDR1 is MDHEN and CDR2 SYDVKM. The CDR3 nucleotides read TGTGCCAGCAGTAATGACAGGGTCCATGGCTACACCTTC. Its protein product is CASSNDRVHGYTF.

The chain couples TRBV9 to TRBJ2-5; a possible D gene is TRBD1 (5 bases). Trimming pared 4 bases from V and 5 bases from J, leaving 15 bases between. Germline CDR1 SGDLS, CDR2 YYNGEE. This CDR3 is built from 14 residues. Here the CDR3 DNA reads TGTGCCAGCAGCCCCCGGACCGCAGGGGAGACCCAGTACTTC. Protein product: CASSPRTAGETQYF. Complete variable domain (other parts from reference TRBV9 and TRBJ2-5): DSGVTQTPKHLITATGQRVTLRCSPRSGDLSVYWYQQSLDQGLQFLIQYYNGEERAKGNILERFSAQQFPDLHSELNLSSLELGDSALYFCASSPRTAGETQYFGPGTRLLVL.

V usage is TRBV10-3 and J usage is TRBJ2-7; the D gene is possibly TRBD2 (6 bases). The length of the CDR3 is 13 residues. The V gene lost 8 bases and the J gene lost 3 bases, with 14 bases spanning the gap. CDR1 ENHRY and CDR2 SYGVKD come from the germline V gene. The CDR3 coding sequence is TGTGCCATCCGTGGGGCGGGGCTCTACGAGCAGTACTTC. This codes for CAIRGAGLYEQYF.

The J gene is TRBJ1-1, the V gene TRBV7-9, with 8 bases that match TRBD1. The CDR3 has 15 residues. Losses at the gene ends were 3 bases for V and 3 bases for J; bases not matched to a gene: 6. CDR1 and CDR2 (germline): SEHNR, FQNEAQ (reference sequence). As DNA, the CDR3 is TGTGCCAGCAGCTTCGGACAGGGCGTGGACACTGAAGCTTTCTTT. Its protein is CASSFGQGVDTEAFF.

The gene calls are TRBV7-9 and TRBJ1-2, with TRBD1 matching over 7 bases. The germline V gene encodes CDR1 SEHNR and CDR2 FQNEAQ (reference sequence). With 7 bases clipped from V and 0 bases from J, the junction kept 8 bases outside the gene matches. The CDR3 spans 15 residues. This chain's CDR3 is CASKGAKTANYGYTF. The CDR3 DNA follows: TGTGCCAGCAAGGGGGCCAAAACAGCTAACTATGGCTACACCTTC. Full variable domain (missing parts from reference TRBV7-9 and TRBJ1-2): DTGVSQNPRHKITKRGQNVTFRCDPISEHNRLYWYRQTLGQGPEFLTYFQNEAQLEKSRLLSDRFSAERPKGSFSTLEIQRTEQGDSAMYLCASKGAKTANYGYTFGSGTRLTVV.

This chain links TRBV14 with TRBJ2-7; 8 bases align to TRBD1. CDR1 and CDR2 from the germline V gene are SGHDN and FVKESK. V was clipped by 0 bases and J by 5 bases; unmatched bases: 6. The length of the CDR3 is 15 residues. The CDR3 protein is CASSQEDRAHHEQYF. The DNA of the CDR3 is TGTGCCAGCAGCCAAGAGGACAGGGCTCACCACGAGCAGTACTTC. The full variable domain, in which reference TRBV14 and TRBJ2-7 provide the parts outside the CDR3, is EAGVTQFPSHSVIEKGQTVTLRCDPISGHDNLYWYRRVMGKEIKFLLHFVKESKQDESGMPNNRFLAERTGGTYSTLKVQPAELEDSGVYFCASSQEDRAHHEQYFGPGTRLTVT.

The chain uses TRBV2 and TRBJ2-7; 8 bases map to TRBD2. Germline CDR1 reads SNHLY; CDR2 reads FYNNEI. CDR3 length: 12 residues. V shed 8 bases, J shed 5 bases, and the junction held 5 bases outside the gene matches. CDR3 nucleotides: TGTGCCAGCCTGCGGGAGGCAGACGAGCAGTACTTC. Translating it yields CASLREADEQYF.